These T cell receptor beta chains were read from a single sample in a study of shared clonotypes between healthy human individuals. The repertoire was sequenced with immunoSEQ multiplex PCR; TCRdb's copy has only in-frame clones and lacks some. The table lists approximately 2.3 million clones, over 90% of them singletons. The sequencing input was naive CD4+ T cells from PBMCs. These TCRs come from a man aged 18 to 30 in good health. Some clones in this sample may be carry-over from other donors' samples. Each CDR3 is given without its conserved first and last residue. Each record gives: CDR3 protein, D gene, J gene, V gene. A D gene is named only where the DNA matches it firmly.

CDR3 protein: ASSLGTSGKAEQY
D gene: TRBD2
J gene: TRBJ2-7
V gene: TRBV7-2

CDR3 protein: ASSPIRGPTEAF
D gene: NA
J gene: TRBJ1-1
V gene: TRBV18

CDR3 protein: AIRNSNEQY
D gene: NA
J gene: TRBJ2-7
V gene: TRBV10-3

CDR3 protein: ASSQPQVGIPQY
D gene: NA
J gene: TRBJ2-3
V gene: TRBV4-1

CDR3 protein: AWSPTPGGSGNTIY
D gene: TRBD1
J gene: TRBJ1-3
V gene: TRBV30

CDR3 protein: ASSRGVSSGNTIY
D gene: NA
J gene: TRBJ1-3
V gene: TRBV4-1

CDR3 protein: ASSSTVGNPYNEQF
D gene: NA
J gene: TRBJ2-1
V gene: TRBV7-3

CDR3 protein: ASSLDRVGNTIY
D gene: TRBD1
J gene: TRBJ1-3
V gene: TRBV7-9

CDR3 protein: ASSQGPQSYEQY
D gene: NA
J gene: TRBJ2-7
V gene: TRBV7-2

CDR3 protein: ASSIRPTYEQY
D gene: NA
J gene: TRBJ2-7
V gene: TRBV7-2

CDR3 protein: ASTGGLENTQY
D gene: TRBD2
J gene: TRBJ2-3
V gene: TRBV2

CDR3 protein: ASSFNQQETQY
D gene: NA
J gene: TRBJ2-5
V gene: TRBV11-2

CDR3 protein: ASSRMGRSGTDTQY
D gene: NA
J gene: TRBJ2-3
V gene: TRBV14

CDR3 protein: SVAGRNTEAF
D gene: NA
J gene: TRBJ1-1
V gene: TRBV29-1

CDR3 protein: ASSTRYEQF
D gene: NA
J gene: TRBJ2-1
V gene: TRBV19

CDR3 protein: ASSLIGLGRDEQF
D gene: TRBD2
J gene: TRBJ2-1
V gene: TRBV27

CDR3 protein: ASSLGGRTDTQY
D gene: NA
J gene: TRBJ2-3
V gene: TRBV7-9

CDR3 protein: ASSFKNTEAF
D gene: NA
J gene: TRBJ1-1
V gene: TRBV5-6

CDR3 protein: AISGGGQETQY
D gene: TRBD2
J gene: TRBJ2-5
V gene: TRBV10-3

CDR3 protein: ASSYSGTGREKLF
D gene: TRBD1
J gene: TRBJ1-4
V gene: TRBV6-9

CDR3 protein: SVETGLSNQPQH
D gene: NA
J gene: TRBJ1-5
V gene: TRBV29-1

CDR3 protein: ASSLIAGGRSEQF
D gene: TRBD2
J gene: TRBJ2-1
V gene: TRBV7-2

CDR3 protein: AISVRGVGQGEQY
D gene: NA
J gene: TRBJ2-7
V gene: TRBV10-3

CDR3 protein: SVERGMNTEAF
D gene: NA
J gene: TRBJ1-1
V gene: TRBV29-1

CDR3 protein: ASSLVLAGVYEQY
D gene: TRBD2
J gene: TRBJ2-7
V gene: TRBV27

CDR3 protein: ASSILGGEQF
D gene: NA
J gene: TRBJ2-1
V gene: TRBV11-2

CDR3 protein: ASSRTGAPGELF
D gene: NA
J gene: TRBJ2-2
V gene: TRBV7-9

CDR3 protein: AWSGTGGRNIQY
D gene: TRBD1
J gene: TRBJ2-4
V gene: TRBV30

CDR3 protein: SVRSDKNIQY
D gene: NA
J gene: TRBJ2-4
V gene: TRBV29-1

CDR3 protein: ASSIAHRDTNYGYT
D gene: NA
J gene: TRBJ1-2
V gene: TRBV19

CDR3 protein: ASSGGTGRPYEQY
D gene: TRBD1
J gene: TRBJ2-7
V gene: TRBV5-1

CDR3 protein: ASSQDRENQPQH
D gene: TRBD1
J gene: TRBJ1-5
V gene: TRBV7-9

CDR3 protein: ASSLESAHTLTNTEAF
D gene: NA
J gene: TRBJ1-1
V gene: TRBV7-6

CDR3 protein: ASSRRQGENTGELF
D gene: TRBD1
J gene: TRBJ2-2
V gene: TRBV18

CDR3 protein: ASSVEGNTGELF
D gene: NA
J gene: TRBJ2-2
V gene: TRBV5-1

CDR3 protein: ASSFLQGASGNTIY
D gene: NA
J gene: TRBJ1-3
V gene: TRBV11-2

CDR3 protein: ASSLGRTYEQY
D gene: NA
J gene: TRBJ2-7
V gene: TRBV7-9

CDR3 protein: ASFGGRSLNEQF
D gene: NA
J gene: TRBJ2-1
V gene: TRBV28

CDR3 protein: ASSPGEATNEKLF
D gene: NA
J gene: TRBJ1-4
V gene: TRBV18

CDR3 protein: ASSTGTSLEETQY
D gene: TRBD2
J gene: TRBJ2-5
V gene: TRBV5-1

CDR3 protein: AISDGLADEQY
D gene: NA
J gene: TRBJ2-7
V gene: TRBV10-3

CDR3 protein: ASSESGRGYGYT
D gene: NA
J gene: TRBJ1-2
V gene: TRBV28

CDR3 protein: ASSANSYNEQF
D gene: NA
J gene: TRBJ2-1
V gene: TRBV6-4

CDR3 protein: AWALGEDTQY
D gene: NA
J gene: TRBJ2-3
V gene: TRBV30

CDR3 protein: ASSILAQAIQY
D gene: NA
J gene: TRBJ2-4
V gene: TRBV19

CDR3 protein: ASSTRDSNYGYT
D gene: TRBD1
J gene: TRBJ1-2
V gene: TRBV27

CDR3 protein: ASDRSGLGYEQY
D gene: NA
J gene: TRBJ2-7
V gene: TRBV6-1

CDR3 protein: ASSRSQGLGNTIY
D gene: TRBD1
J gene: TRBJ1-3
V gene: TRBV6-1

CDR3 protein: ASSSDPNTGELF
D gene: NA
J gene: TRBJ2-2
V gene: TRBV5-1

CDR3 protein: ASSLRQGDGYT
D gene: TRBD1
J gene: TRBJ1-2
V gene: TRBV2

CDR3 protein: AARGDTGELF
D gene: NA
J gene: TRBJ2-2
V gene: TRBV28

CDR3 protein: ASSPDRGRLAGYNEQF
D gene: TRBD1
J gene: TRBJ2-1
V gene: TRBV7-9

CDR3 protein: ASSNPGRSNEQF
D gene: NA
J gene: TRBJ2-1
V gene: TRBV28

CDR3 protein: ASSQALRETQY
D gene: NA
J gene: TRBJ2-5
V gene: TRBV4-2

CDR3 protein: ASRMTSAYVSSYNEQF
D gene: TRBD2
J gene: TRBJ2-1
V gene: TRBV7-9

CDR3 protein: ATQGPGGKEY
D gene: TRBD2
J gene: TRBJ2-7
V gene: TRBV28

CDR3 protein: ASSYLRGSSYNEQF
D gene: NA
J gene: TRBJ2-1
V gene: TRBV28

CDR3 protein: AGRRASAQH
D gene: NA
J gene: TRBJ1-5
V gene: TRBV27